This T cell receptor beta chain came from a study of blood T cell repertoires in COVID-19. At the level of the study: The samples span acute and convalescent COVID-19 from the United States, Italy and Spain. T cells, B-cell-depleted T cells, or PBMCs provided the cDNA or gDNA that served as material.

One Seattle source followed patients from active infection through their disease course. Method: immunoSEQ multiplex PCR; TCRdb's copy keeps in-frame clones and lacks some. The sample includes around 170,000 clones, about 81% seen only once; the top ten take 10% to 15%. This CDR3 is built from 15 residues. Looked up from germline, CDR1 is KGHDR and CDR2 is SFDVKD. V dropped 1 base and J dropped 4 bases, with 9 bases sitting between them. The chain links TRBV24-1 to TRBJ2-2; the D is unclear. The sequencing input was peripheral blood. The receptor was isolated from an elderly woman with COVID-19, enrolled during active disease. The CDR3 nucleotides are TGTGCCACCAGTGATTTTGCGCCTGGCACCGGGGAGCTGTTTTTT. Encoded protein: CATSDFAPGTGELFF.